These 16 T cell receptor beta chains originate from one sample sequenced in a study of blood T cell repertoires in COVID-19. Assay used: immunoSEQ multiplex PCR; TCRdb lists only in-frame clones, some missing. Here the sample spans over 250,000 clones, 89% being singletons. Sequencing was done on a sample of peripheral blood. These receptors all come from a middle-aged man with acute or convalescent COVID-19.

J is TRBJ1-5 and V is TRBV6-5; no reliable D call. V gave up 0 bases and J gave up 5 bases, with 11 bases separating them. The CDR3 is made up of 15 amino acids. Germline CDR1 is MNHEY and CDR2 is SVGAGI. The CDR3 coding sequence is TGTGCCAGCAGTTACTCCTCAGGTTGGGATCAGCCCCAGCATTTT. This translates into CASSYSSGWDQPQHF.

The chain employs TRBV5-1 and TRBJ2-3; D perhaps matches TRBD1 (6 bases). V lost 2 bases, J lost 1 base, and 8 bases lay in between. This CDR3 spans 14 amino acids. Per germline, CDR1 SGHRS and CDR2 YFSETQ. The CDR3 spells CASSLDRRTDTQYF. The CDR3 nucleotides read TGCGCCAGCAGCTTAGACAGGCGCACAGATACGCAGTATTTT. Together with reference TRBV5-1 and TRBJ2-3, the CDR3 gives the full variable domain: KAGVTQTPRYLIKTRGQQVTLSCSPISGHRSVSWYQQTPGQGLQFLFEYFSETQRNKGNFPGRFSGRQFSNSRSEMNVSTLELGDSALYLCASSLDRRTDTQYFGPGTRLTVL.

This chain uses TRBV19 with TRBJ1-6; 8 bases match TRBD1. V shed 10 bases and J 8 bases; nucleotides not matched to a gene: 13. This CDR3 region has 15 residues. CDR1 and CDR2 (germline): LNHDA, SQIVND (reference sequence). CDR3 loop: CATSKQGGTYSPLHF. The CDR3 DNA follows: TGTGCCACCAGTAAACAGGGGGGGACCTATTCACCCCTCCACTTT. Full variable domain (remainder filled in from reference TRBV19 and TRBJ1-6): DGGITQSPKYLFRKEGQNVTLSCEQNLNHDAMYWYRQDPGQGLRLIYYSQIVNDFQKGDIAEGYSVSREKKESFPLTVTSAQKNPTAFYLCATSKQGGTYSPLHFGNGTRLTVT.

This rearrangement joins TRBV27 to TRBJ2-2, with 8 bases aligning to TRBD1. The CDR3 extends over 15 amino acids. CDR1 is MNHEY and CDR2 is SMNVEV in the germline V gene (reference sequence). J gave up 4 bases and V 6 bases, and 7 bases lay outside the gene matches. CDR3 sequence (DNA): TGTGCCAGCAGCCAGGACAGGGTTGGCACCGGGGAGCTGTTTTTT. This codes for CASSQDRVGTGELFF.

The V and J genes are TRBV4-2 and TRBJ1-4; unclear D gene. Germline CDR1 LGHNA, CDR2 YNFKEQ. V shed 3 bases and J shed 3 bases, with 14 bases lying between them. The length of the CDR3 is 16 residues. The CDR3 sequence: CASSQQLGLANEKLFF. CDR3 sequence (DNA): TGTGCCAGCAGCCAGCAACTGGGTCTAGCTAATGAAAAACTGTTTTTT.

This clone has just a few counts. This specimen includes other DNA sequences encoding the same CDR3. This chain joins TRBV11-2 and TRBJ1-2; D may be TRBD1 (6 bases). CDR3 length: 13 residues. The germline V gene encodes CDR1 SGHAT and CDR2 FQNNGV. V lost 5 bases to trimming and J lost 6 bases, with 13 bases between them. This CDR3 reads CASSPRGGHGYTF. The CDR3 DNA is TGTGCCAGCAGCCCCCGGGGGGGGCATGGCTACACCTTC.

V usage is TRBV5-4 and J usage is TRBJ2-1, with 12 positions matching TRBD2. Germline-derived CDR1 and CDR2 are SGHNT and YYREEE (reference sequence). This CDR3 is 16 amino acids long. With 4 bases clipped from V and 3 bases from J, the junction kept 5 bases outside the gene matches. CDR3 loop: CASSPTSGGNYNEQFF. CDR3 in DNA: TGTGCCAGCAGCCCGACTAGCGGGGGTAACTACAATGAGCAGTTCTTC.

The V and J genes are TRBV15 and TRBJ2-4; D is perhaps TRBD2 (7 bases). V shed 1 base and J shed 7 bases, with 11 bases lying between them. The germline V gene encodes CDR1 LNHNV and CDR2 YYDKDF (reference sequence). The CDR3 is made up of 14 amino acids. The CDR3 DNA follows: TGTGCCACCAGCAGAGCGGGGGGCGGGAACATTCAGTACTTC. Amino acid sequence: CATSRAGGGNIQYF.

This clone has more than one count but fewer than ten. This chain connects TRBV5-4 to TRBJ1-1, with D possibly being TRBD1 (5 bases). V lost 4 bases and J lost 0, with 10 bases in between. Germline V gives CDR1 SGHNT, CDR2 YYREEE (reference sequence). This CDR3 region has 14 residues. The CDR3 reads CASSITGMNTEAFF. Here the CDR3 DNA reads TGTGCCAGCAGCATCACAGGAATGAACACTGAAGCTTTCTTT. Full variable domain (remainder filled in from reference TRBV5-4 and TRBJ1-1): ETGVTQSPTHLIKTRGQQVTLRCSSQSGHNTVSWYQQALGQGPQFIFQYYREEENGRGNFPPRFSGLQFPNYSSELNVNALELDDSALYLCASSITGMNTEAFFGQGTRLTVV.

This chain joins TRBV5-1 and TRBJ1-1, with D possibly TRBD1 on 5 matching bases. Germline assignment: CDR1 SGHRS and CDR2 YFSETQ. This CDR3 has 13 amino acids. The ends were cut back, 4 bases at V and 1 base at J, with 8 bases in the middle. The CDR3 protein is CASSRQTNTEAFF. The DNA of the CDR3 is TGCGCCAGCAGCCGACAGACGAACACTGAAGCTTTCTTT.

The V and J genes are TRBV5-1 and TRBJ2-2, with TRBD1 as a possible D gene (6 bases). The CDR3 is 13 amino acids. The V and J ends lost 0 bases and 9 bases respectively, with 9 bases between them. Germline V gene data show CDR1 as SGHRS and CDR2 as YFSETQ. The CDR3, as DNA: TGCGCCAGCAGCTTGGACAGGGACCGGGAGCTGTTTTTT. It translates to CASSLDRDRELFF.

This chain links TRBV5-6 with TRBJ2-7, with D maybe TRBD2 (6 bases). The ends were cut back, 1 base at V and 9 bases at J, with 14 bases in the middle. CDR1 and CDR2 from the germline V gene are SGHDT and YYEEEE. The CDR3 is 13 residues long. CDR3: CASSLREMGGQYF. DNA of the CDR3: TGTGCCAGCAGCTTGCGGGAGATGGGGGGGCAGTACTTC.

The V and J genes are TRBV11-3 and TRBJ2-3, with no clear D. From germline, CDR1 is SGHNT and CDR2 YENEEA. Trimming pared 5 bases from V and 0 bases from J, leaving 3 bases between. This CDR3 comprises 12 residues. CDR3 nucleotide sequence: TGTGCCAGCAGCCCAAGCACAGATACGCAGTATTTT. Translating gives CASSPSTDTQYF.

The genes are TRBV12-5 and TRBJ1-5; 7 bases match TRBD1. V shed 1 base and J 7 bases; nucleotides not matched to a gene: 10. The CDR3 runs to 16 residues. Germline V gives CDR1 LGHNT, CDR2 FRNRAP. CDR3 amino acids: CASGLGSQGIGQPQHF. The DNA for the CDR3 is TGTGCTAGTGGTTTGGGGTCACAGGGGATAGGCCAGCCCCAGCATTTT.

The J gene is TRBJ1-1, the V gene TRBV7-3; D perhaps matches TRBD1 (6 bases). The V gene lost 3 bases and the J gene lost 5 bases, with 10 bases spanning the gap. Looked up from germline, CDR1 is SGHTA and CDR2 is FQGTGA. The CDR3 is 13 residues long. CDR3 sequence: CASSFDRLTEAFF. The DNA for the CDR3 is TGTGCCAGCAGCTTCGACAGGCTTACTGAAGCTTTCTTT.

The chain combines TRBV19 with TRBJ1-2; the D is unclear. Germline values: CDR1 LNHDA, CDR2 SQIVND (reference sequence). Deletions cut 5 bases from V and 4 bases from J, with 8 bases between. The CDR3 is 12 amino acids. The CDR3 is CASSARLYGYTF. Here the CDR3 DNA reads TGTGCCAGTAGTGCCAGACTCTATGGCTACACCTTC.